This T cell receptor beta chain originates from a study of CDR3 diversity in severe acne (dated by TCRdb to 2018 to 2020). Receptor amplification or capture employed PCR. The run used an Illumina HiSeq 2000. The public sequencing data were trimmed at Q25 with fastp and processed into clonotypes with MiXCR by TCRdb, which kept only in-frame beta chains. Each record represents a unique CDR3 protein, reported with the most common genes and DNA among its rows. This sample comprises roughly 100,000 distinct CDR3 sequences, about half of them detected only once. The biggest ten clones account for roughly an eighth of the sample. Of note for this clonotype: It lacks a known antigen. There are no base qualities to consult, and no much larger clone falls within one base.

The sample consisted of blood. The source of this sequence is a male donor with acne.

The DNA is as follows: TGTGCCAGCAGCGTATCGGCGGGGGGGAGCACTGAAGCTTTCTTT. This sequence encodes CASSVSAGGSTEAFF. Recombination joined TRBV9 with TRBJ1-1; TRBD1 is a weak D gene call, 5 bases matching. V loses 1 base, J loses 4 bases, and the germline ends lie 14 bases apart. The CDR3 numbers 15 residues from cysteine through phenylalanine. Only the CDR3 DNA is retained, 45 bases long and in frame from the first base. According to the germline V gene, CDR1 reads SGDLS and CDR2 reads YYNGEE.